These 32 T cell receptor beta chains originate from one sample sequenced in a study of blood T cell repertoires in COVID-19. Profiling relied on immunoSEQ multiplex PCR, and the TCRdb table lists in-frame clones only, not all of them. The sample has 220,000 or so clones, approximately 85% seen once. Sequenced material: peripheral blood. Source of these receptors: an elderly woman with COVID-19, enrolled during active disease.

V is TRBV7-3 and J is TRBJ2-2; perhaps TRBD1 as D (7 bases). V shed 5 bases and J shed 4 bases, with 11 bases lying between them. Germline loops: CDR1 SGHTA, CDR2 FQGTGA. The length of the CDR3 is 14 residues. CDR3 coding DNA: TGTGCCAGCAGCCCCAGGGGGGCCACCGGGGAGCTGTTTTTT. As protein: CASSPRGATGELFF.

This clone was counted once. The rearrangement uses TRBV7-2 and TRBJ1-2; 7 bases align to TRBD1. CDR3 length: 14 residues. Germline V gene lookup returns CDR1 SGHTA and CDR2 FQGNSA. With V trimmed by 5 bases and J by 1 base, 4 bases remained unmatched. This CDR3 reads CASSAGTVNYGYTF. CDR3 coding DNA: TGTGCCAGCAGCGCCGGGACAGTTAACTATGGCTACACCTTC.

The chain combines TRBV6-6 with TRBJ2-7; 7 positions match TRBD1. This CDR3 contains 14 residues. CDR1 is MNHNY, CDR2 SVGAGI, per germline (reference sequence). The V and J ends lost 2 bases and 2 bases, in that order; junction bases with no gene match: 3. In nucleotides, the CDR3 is TGTGCCAGCAGTTACGGGACAGCTACCTACGAGCAGTACTTC. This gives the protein CASSYGTATYEQYF.

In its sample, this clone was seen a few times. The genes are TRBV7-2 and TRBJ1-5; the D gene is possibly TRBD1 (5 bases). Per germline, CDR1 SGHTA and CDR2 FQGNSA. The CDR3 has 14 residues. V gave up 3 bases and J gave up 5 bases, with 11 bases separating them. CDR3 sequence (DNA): TGTGCCAGCAGCTTGCGGACAACAGATCAGCCCCAGCATTTT. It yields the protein CASSLRTTDQPQHF.

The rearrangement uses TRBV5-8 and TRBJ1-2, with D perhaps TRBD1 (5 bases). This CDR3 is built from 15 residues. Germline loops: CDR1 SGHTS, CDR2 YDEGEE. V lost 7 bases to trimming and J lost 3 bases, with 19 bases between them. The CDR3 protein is CASAVLSGFDYGYTF. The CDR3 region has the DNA TGTGCCAGCGCAGTCCTTTCAGGGTTCGACTATGGCTACACCTTC.

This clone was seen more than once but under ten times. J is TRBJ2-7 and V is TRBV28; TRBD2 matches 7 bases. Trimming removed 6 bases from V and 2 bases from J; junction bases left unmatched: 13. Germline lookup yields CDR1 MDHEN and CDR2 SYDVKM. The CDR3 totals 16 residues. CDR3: CASSSVRASGTYEQYF. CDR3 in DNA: TGTGCCAGCAGCTCGGTTCGGGCTAGCGGTACCTACGAGCAGTACTTC.

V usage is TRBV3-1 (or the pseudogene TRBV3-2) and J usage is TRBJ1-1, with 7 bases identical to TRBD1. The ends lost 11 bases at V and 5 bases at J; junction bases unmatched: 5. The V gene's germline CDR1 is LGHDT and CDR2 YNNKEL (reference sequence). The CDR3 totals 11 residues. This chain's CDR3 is CAATRGTEAFF. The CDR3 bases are TGTGCCGCAACCAGGGGGACTGAAGCTTTCTTT.

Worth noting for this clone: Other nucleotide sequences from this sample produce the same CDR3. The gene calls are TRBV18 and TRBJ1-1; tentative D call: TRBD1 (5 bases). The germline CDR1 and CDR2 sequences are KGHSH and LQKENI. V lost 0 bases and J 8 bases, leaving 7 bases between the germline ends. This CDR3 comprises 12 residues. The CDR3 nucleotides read TGTGCCAGCTCACCACCGGGGGGAGAAGCTTTCTTT. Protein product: CASSPPGGEAFF.

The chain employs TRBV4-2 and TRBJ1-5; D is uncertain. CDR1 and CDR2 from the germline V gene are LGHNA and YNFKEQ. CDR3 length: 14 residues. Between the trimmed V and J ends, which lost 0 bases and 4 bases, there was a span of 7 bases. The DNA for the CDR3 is TGTGCCAGCAGCCAAGACACAACGAATCAGCCCCAGCATTTT. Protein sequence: CASSQDTTNQPQHF.

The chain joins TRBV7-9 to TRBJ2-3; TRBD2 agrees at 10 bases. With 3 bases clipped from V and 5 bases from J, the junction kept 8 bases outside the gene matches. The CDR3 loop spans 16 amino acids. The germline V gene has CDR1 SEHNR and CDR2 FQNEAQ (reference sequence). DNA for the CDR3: TGTGCCAGCAGCTTCCCACAGCGGGGGGGCAGAGATACGCAGTATTTT. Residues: CASSFPQRGGRDTQYF.

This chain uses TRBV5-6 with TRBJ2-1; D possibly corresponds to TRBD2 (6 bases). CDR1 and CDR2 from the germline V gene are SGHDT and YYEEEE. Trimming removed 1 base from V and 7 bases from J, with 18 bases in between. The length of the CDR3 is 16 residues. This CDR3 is CASSLPGRGEQNEQFF. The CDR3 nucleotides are TGTGCCAGCAGCTTGCCGGGGCGGGGAGAGCAAAATGAGCAGTTCTTC.

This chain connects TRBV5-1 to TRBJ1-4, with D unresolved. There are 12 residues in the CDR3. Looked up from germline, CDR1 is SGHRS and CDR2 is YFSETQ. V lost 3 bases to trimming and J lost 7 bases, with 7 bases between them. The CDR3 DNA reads TGCGCCAGCAGCTCCCCGGGTGAAAAACTGTTTTTT. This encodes CASSSPGEKLFF.

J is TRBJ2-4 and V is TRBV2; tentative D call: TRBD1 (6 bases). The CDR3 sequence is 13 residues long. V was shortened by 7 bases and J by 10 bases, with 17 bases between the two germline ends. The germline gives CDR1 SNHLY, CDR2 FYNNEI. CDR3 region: CASTLEQGWIQYF. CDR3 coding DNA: TGTGCCAGCACCCTTGAACAGGGATGGATTCAGTACTTC.

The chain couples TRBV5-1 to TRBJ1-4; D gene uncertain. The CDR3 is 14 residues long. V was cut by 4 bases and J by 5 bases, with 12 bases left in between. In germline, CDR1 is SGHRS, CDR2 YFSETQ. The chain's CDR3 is CASSSGSQNEKLFF. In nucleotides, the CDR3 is TGCGCCAGCAGCAGCGGGAGCCAGAATGAAAAACTGTTTTTT.

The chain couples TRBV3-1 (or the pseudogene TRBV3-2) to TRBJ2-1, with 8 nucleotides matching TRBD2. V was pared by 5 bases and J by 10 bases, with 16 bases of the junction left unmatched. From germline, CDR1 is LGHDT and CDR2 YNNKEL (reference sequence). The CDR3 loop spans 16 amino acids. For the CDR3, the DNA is TGTGCCAGCAGCGAAGCAGACGGGGGGGCTCTCAGGGAGCAGTTCTTC. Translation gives CASSEADGGALREQFF.

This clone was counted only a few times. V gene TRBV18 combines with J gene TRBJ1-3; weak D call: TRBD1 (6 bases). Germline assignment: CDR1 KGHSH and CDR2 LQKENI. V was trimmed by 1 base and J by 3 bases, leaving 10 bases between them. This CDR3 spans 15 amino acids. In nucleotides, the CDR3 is TGTGCCAGCTCACCACAGGGGGTCGGTGGAAACACCATATATTTT. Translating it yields CASSPQGVGGNTIYF. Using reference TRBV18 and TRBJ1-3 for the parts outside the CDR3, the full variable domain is NAGVMQNPRHLVRRRGQEARLRCSPMKGHSHVYWYRQLPEEGLKFMVYLQKENIIDESGMPKERFSAEFPKEGPSILRIQQVVRGDSAAYFCASSPQGVGGNTIYFGEGSWLTVV.

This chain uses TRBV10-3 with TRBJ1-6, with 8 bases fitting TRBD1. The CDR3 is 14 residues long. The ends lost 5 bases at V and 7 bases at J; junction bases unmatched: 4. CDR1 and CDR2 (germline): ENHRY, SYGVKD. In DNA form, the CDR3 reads TGTGCCATCAGTCCACAGGGGGACAATTCACCCCTCCACTTT. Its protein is CAISPQGDNSPLHF.

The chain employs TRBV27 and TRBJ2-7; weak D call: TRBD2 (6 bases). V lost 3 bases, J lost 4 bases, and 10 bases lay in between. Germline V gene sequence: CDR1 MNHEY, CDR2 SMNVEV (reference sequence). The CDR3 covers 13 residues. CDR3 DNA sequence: TGTGCCAGCAGTTTGCGCGGGAAGTACGAGCAGTACTTC. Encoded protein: CASSLRGKYEQYF.

For the CDR3, the DNA is TGCGCCAGCAGCTCCCTAAGCACAGATACGCAGTATTTT. Amino acid sequence: CASSSLSTDTQYF. The chain couples TRBV5-1 to TRBJ2-3; no firm D call. The germline V and J ends were trimmed by 3 bases and 0 bases, with 5 bases remaining between them. The CDR3 is 13 amino acids. Germline V gene lookup returns CDR1 SGHRS and CDR2 YFSETQ. Drawing the rest from reference TRBV5-1 and TRBJ2-3, the complete variable domain is KAGVTQTPRYLIKTRGQQVTLSCSPISGHRSVSWYQQTPGQGLQFLFEYFSETQRNKGNFPGRFSGRQFSNSRSEMNVSTLELGDSALYLCASSSLSTDTQYFGPGTRLTVL.

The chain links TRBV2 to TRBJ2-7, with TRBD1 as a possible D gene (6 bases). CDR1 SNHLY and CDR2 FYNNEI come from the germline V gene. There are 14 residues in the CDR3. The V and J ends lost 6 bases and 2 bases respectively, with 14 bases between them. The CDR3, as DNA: TGTGCCAGCAGCAACGGGGACATCCCCTACGAGCAGTACTTC. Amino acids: CASSNGDIPYEQYF.

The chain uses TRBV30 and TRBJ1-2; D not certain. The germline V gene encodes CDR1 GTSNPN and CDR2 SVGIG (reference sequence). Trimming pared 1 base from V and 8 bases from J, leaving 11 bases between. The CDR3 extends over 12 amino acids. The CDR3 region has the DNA TGTGCCTGGAGTGAATATCCAGAAGGCTACACCTTC. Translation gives CAWSEYPEGYTF.

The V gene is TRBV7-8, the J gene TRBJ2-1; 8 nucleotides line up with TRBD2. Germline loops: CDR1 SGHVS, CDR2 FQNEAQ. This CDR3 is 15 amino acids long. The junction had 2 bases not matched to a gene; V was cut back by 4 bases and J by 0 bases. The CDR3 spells CASSYSGTSYNEQFF. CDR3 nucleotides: TGTGCCAGCAGCTATAGCGGGACCTCCTACAATGAGCAGTTCTTC.

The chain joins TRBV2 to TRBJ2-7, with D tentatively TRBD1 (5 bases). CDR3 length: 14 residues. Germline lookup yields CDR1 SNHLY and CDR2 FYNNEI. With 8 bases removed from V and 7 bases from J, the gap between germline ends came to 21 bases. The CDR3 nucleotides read TGTGCCAGCCTTATTTCAGGGCGATTGGGGGAGCAGTACTTC. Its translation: CASLISGRLGEQYF.

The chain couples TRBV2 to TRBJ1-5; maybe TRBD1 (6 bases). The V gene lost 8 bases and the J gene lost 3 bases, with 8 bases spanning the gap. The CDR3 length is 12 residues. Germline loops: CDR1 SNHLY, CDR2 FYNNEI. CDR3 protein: CASAGDNQPQHF. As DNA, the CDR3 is TGTGCCAGCGCAGGGGACAATCAGCCCCAGCATTTT.

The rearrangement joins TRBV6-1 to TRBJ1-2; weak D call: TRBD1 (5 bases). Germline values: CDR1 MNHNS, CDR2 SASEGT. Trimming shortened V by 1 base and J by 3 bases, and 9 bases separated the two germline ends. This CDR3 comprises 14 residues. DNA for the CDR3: TGTGCCAGCAGTGAAGTCAGGGTATACTATGGCTACACCTTC. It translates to CASSEVRVYYGYTF.

In DNA form, the CDR3 reads TGTGCCAGCAGTTTGACAGGCCTAAATGAAAAACTGTTTTTT. Translated, it gives CASSLTGLNEKLFF. V and J are TRBV28 and TRBJ1-4, with a weak D call TRBD1 (6 bases). CDR1 and CDR2 (germline): MDHEN, SYDVKM. The V gene lost 3 bases and the J gene lost 5 bases, with 10 bases spanning the gap. The CDR3 contains 14 residues.

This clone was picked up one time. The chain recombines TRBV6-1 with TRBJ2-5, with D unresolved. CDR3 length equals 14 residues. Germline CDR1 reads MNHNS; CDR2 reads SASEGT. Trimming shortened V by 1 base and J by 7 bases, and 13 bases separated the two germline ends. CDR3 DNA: TGTGCCAGCAGTGAAGGGCCGGGTGCGGTGACCCAGTACTTC. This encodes CASSEGPGAVTQYF.

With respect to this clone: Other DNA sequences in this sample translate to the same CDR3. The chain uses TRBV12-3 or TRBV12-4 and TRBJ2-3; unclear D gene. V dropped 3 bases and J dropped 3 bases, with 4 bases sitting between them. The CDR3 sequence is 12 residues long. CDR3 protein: CASSFNTDTQYF. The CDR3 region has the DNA TGTGCCAGCAGTTTTAATACAGATACGCAGTATTTT.

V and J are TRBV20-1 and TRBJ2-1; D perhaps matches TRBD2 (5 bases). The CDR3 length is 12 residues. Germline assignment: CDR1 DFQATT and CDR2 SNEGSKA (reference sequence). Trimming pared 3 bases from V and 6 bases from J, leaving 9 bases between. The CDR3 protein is CSASITSNEQFF. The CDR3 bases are TGCAGTGCTAGTATTACTAGCAATGAGCAGTTCTTC.

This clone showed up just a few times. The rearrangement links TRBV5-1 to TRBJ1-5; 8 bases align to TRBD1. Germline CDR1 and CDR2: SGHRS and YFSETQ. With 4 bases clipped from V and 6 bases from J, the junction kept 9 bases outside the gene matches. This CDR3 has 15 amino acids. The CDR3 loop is CASSATGVMGQPQHF. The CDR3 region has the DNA TGCGCCAGCAGCGCGACAGGGGTGATGGGTCAGCCCCAGCATTTT.

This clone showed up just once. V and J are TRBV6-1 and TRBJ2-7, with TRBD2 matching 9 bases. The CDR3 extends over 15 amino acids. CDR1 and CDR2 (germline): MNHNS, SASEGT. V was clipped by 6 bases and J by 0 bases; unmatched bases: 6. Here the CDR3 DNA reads TGTGCCAGCAGGCCAGCTAGCGGGATCTCCTACGAGCAGTACTTC. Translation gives CASRPASGISYEQYF.

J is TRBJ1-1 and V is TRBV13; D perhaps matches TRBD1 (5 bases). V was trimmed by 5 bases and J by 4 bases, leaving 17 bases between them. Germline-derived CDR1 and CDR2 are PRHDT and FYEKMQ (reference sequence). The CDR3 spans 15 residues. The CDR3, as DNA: TGTGCCAGCAGCCCGTGGGGGGAAGGCGGCACTGAAGCTTTCTTT. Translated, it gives CASSPWGEGGTEAFF.